Here is one T cell receptor beta chain with its context. The data were taken from a study of blood T cell repertoires in COVID-19. For the study at large: Whether acute or convalescent, the COVID-19 samples came from the United States, Italy and Spain. Sample material is recorded as cDNA or gDNA derived from T cells, B-cell-depleted T cells, or PBMCs.

The length of the CDR3 is 15 residues. The germline CDR1 and CDR2 sequences are LGHDT and YNNKEL (reference sequence). Deletions cut 2 bases from V and 7 bases from J, with 17 bases between. In the authors' methods: The authors estimated nucleated cell counts from reference gene primer amplification. This table comes from immunoSEQ multiplex PCR, and its TCRdb copy is limited to in-frame clones, with some not included. V and J calls and clone size follow that table, whereas D and trimming were derived from the DNA. This table holds over 70,000 clones, approximately 87% found once. The sequence derives from a human donor in a cohort sampled during active COVID-19. V and J are TRBV3-1 (or the pseudogene TRBV3-2) and TRBJ1-2; D unclear. Input material: peripheral blood. CDR3 nucleotides: TGTGCCAGCAGCCAACTTTACCGGACCGGGAGTGGCTACACCTTC. Its translation: CASSQLYRTGSGYTF.